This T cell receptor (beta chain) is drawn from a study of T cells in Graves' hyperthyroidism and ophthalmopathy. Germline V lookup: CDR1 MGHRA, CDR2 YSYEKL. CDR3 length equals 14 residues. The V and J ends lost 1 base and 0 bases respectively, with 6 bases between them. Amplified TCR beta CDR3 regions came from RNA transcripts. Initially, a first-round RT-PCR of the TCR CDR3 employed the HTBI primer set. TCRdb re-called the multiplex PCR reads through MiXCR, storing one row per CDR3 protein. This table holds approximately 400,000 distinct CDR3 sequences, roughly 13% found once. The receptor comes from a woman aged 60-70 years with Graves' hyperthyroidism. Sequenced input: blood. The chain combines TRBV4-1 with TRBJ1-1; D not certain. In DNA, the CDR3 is TGCGCCAGCAGCCAAGTGGCGGTGAACACTGAAGCTTTCTTT. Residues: CASSQVAVNTEAFF.